The sample holds many counts of the clone carrying this T cell receptor beta chain. Its antigen remains unknown. This sample stems from a study of prognosis after radiotherapy for stage I lung cancer. The overall study: Tumors were squamous cell carcinoma in several patients and adenocarcinoma in roughly 12.

Study observations and caveats: There was no determination made of whether the expanded TCR clones were tumor-specific.

Roughly 6.3 milliliters of peripheral blood were drawn at each of two time points. With V trimmed by 0 bases and J by 8 bases, 2 bases remained unmatched. The CDR3 has 14 residues. Germline values: CDR1 SGHRS, CDR2 YFSETQ. Multiplex PCR, run in two rounds, amplified TCR beta CDR3 from genomic DNA. Amplification during the initial PCR round employed primers specific to each TRBV and TRBJ gene. TCRdb processed the multiplex PCR reads anew with MiXCR; each CDR3 protein has one entry. Seen here are tens of thousands of distinct CDR3 sequences, around 24% observed once, and the top ten hold 25% to 30%. The sequencing here drew on PBMCs, taken before or after stereotactic body radiation therapy (not recorded which). The J gene is TRBJ1-6, the V gene TRBV5-1; 7 nucleotides agree with TRBD1. The TCR comes from a donor aged 50 or older with non-small cell lung cancer. CDR3: CASSLGQGDSPLHF. The CDR3 DNA follows: TGCGCCAGCAGCTTGGGACAGGGTGATTCACCCCTCCACTTT. The entire variable domain, with the rest obtained from reference TRBV5-1 and TRBJ1-6, is as follows: KAGVTQTPRYLIKTRGQQVTLSCSPISGHRSVSWYQQTPGQGLQFLFEYFSETQRNKGNFPGRFSGRQFSNSRSEMNVSTLELGDSALYLCASSLGQGDSPLHFGNGTRLTVT.